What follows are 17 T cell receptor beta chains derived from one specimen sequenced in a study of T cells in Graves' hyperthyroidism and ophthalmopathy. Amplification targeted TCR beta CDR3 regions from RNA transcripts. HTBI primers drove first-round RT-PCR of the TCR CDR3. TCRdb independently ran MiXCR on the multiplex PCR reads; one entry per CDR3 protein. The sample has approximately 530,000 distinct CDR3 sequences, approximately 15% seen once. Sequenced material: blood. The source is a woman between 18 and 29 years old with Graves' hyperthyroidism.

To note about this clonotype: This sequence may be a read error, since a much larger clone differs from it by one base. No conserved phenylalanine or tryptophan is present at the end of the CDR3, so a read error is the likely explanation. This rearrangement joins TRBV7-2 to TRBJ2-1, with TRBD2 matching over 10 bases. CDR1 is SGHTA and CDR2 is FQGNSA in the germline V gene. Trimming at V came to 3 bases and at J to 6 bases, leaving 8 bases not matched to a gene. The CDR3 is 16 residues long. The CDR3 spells CASSFNLAGVFNEQFS. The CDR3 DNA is TGTGCCAGCAGCTTCAATCTAGCGGGGGTTTTCAATGAGCAGTTCTCC.

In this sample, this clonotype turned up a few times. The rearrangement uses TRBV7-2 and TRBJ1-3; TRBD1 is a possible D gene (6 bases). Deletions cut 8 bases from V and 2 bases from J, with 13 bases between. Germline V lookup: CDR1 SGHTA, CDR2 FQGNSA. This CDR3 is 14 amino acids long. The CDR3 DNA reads TGTGCCAGCGGTAGGGGGGGCACTGGAAACACCATATATTTT. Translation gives CASGRGGTGNTIYF.

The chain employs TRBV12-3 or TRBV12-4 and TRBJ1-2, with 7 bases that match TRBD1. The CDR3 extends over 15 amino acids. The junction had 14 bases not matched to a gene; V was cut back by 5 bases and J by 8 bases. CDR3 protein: CASSLLGTDSGGYTF. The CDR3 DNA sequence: TGTGCCAGCAGTCTGCTCGGGACAGACTCAGGGGGCTACACCTTC.

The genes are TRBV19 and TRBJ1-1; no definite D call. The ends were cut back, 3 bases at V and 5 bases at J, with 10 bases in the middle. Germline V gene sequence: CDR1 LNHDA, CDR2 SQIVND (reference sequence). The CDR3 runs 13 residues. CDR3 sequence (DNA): TGTGCCAGTAGTATCCCCAGAAGTACTGAAGCTTTCTTT. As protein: CASSIPRSTEAFF.

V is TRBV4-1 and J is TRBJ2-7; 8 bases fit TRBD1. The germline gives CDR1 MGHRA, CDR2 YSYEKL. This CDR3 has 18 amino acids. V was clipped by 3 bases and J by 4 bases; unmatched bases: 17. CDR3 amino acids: CASSHRQGTPIVTYEQYF. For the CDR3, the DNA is TGCGCCAGCAGCCACCGACAGGGGACCCCTATCGTAACTTACGAGCAGTACTTC.

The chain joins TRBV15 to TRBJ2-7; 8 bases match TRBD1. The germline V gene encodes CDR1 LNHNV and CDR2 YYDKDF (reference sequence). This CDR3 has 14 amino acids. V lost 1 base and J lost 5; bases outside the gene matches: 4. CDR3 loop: CATSRVAGGDEQYF. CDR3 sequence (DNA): TGTGCCACCAGCAGAGTTGCAGGGGGCGACGAGCAGTACTTC.

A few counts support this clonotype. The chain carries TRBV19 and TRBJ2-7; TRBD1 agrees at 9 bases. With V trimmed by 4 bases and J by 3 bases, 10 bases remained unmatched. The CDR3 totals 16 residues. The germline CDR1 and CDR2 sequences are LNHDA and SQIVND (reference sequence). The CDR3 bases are TGTGCCAGTAGTACCTACGGGACAGGGCGTTTCTACGAGCAGTACTTC. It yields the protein CASSTYGTGRFYEQYF.

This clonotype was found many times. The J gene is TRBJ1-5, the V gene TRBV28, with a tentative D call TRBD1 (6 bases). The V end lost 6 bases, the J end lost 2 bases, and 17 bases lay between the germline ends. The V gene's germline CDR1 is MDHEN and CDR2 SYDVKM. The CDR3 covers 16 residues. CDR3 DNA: TGTGCCAGCAGATCCGGCTTGAAGGGGGGCAATCAGCCCCAGCATTTT. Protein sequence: CASRSGLKGGNQPQHF.

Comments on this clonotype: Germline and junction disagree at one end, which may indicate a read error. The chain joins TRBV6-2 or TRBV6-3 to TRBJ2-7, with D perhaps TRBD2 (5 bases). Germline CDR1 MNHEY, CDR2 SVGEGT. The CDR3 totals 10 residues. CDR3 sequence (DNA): TGTGCCAGCAGTGACTACGAGCAGCACTTC. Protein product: CASSDYEQHF.

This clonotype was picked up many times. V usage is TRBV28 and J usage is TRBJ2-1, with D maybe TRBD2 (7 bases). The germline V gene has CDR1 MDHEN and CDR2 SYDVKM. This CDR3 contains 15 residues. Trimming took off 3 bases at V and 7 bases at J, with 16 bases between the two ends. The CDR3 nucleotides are TGTGCCAGCAGTTTCAGATTTGGGGGGGCAAATGAGCAGTTCTTC. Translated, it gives CASSFRFGGANEQFF.

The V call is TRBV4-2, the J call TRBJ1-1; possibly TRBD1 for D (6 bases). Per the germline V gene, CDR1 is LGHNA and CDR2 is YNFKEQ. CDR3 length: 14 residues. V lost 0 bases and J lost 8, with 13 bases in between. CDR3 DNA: TGTGCCAGCAGCCAAGAAGGTACAGGGTGGGAAGCTTTCTTT. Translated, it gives CASSQEGTGWEAFF.

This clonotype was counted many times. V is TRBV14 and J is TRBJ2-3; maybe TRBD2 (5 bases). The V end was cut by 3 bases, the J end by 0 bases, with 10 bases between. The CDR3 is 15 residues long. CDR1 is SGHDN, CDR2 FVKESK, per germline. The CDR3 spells CASSHEGTSTDTQYF. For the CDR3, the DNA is TGTGCCAGCAGCCACGAGGGTACTAGCACAGATACGCAGTATTTT.

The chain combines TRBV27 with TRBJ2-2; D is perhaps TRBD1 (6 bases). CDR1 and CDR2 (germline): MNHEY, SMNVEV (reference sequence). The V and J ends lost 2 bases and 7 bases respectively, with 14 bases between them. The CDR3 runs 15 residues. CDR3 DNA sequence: TGTGCCAGCAGTTTAGTTTCAGGGGCTGGCGGGGAGCTGTTTTTT. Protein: CASSLVSGAGGELFF.

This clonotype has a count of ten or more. The CDR3: CASSYKAPLRYTQYF. The DNA of the CDR3 is TGTGCCAGCAGTTACAAAGCACCGTTGCGATATACGCAGTATTTT. V is TRBV6-6 and J is TRBJ2-3, with D hard to call. Germline CDR1 and CDR2: MNHNY and SVGAGI (reference sequence). Trimming shortened V by 2 bases and J by 7 bases, and 16 bases separated the two germline ends. This CDR3 is built from 15 residues.

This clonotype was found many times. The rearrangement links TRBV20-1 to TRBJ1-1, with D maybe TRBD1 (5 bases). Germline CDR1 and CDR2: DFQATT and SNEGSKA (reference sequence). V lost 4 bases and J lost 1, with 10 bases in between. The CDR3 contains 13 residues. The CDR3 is CSANRGPNTEAFF. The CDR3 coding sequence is TGCAGTGCTAATCGGGGCCCGAACACTGAAGCTTTCTTT.

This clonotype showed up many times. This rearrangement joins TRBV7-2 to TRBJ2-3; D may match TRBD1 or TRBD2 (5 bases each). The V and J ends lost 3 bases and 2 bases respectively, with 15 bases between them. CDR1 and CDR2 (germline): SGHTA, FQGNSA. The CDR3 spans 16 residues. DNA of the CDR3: TGTGCCAGCAGCTTGGCCGGGGCGAACCCCACAGATACGCAGTATTTT. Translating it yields CASSLAGANPTDTQYF.

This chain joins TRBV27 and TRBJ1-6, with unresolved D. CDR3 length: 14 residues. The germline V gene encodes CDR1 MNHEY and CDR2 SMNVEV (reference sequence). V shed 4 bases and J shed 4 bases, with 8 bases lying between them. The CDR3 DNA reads TGTGCCAGCAGTTCCCAGGTTTATAATTCACCCCTCCACTTT. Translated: CASSSQVYNSPLHF.